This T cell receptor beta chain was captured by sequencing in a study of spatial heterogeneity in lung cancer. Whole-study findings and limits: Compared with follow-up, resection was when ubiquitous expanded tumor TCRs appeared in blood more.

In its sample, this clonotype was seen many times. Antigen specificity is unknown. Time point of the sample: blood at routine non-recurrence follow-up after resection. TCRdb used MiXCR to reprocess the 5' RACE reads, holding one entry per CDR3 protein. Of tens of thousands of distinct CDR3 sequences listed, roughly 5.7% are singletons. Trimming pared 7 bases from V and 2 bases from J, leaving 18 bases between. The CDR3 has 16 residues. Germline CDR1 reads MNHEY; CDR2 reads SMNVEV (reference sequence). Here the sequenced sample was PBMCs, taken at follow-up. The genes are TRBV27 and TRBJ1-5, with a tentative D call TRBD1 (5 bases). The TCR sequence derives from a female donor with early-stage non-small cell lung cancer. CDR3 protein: CASTLKWGVGNQPQHF. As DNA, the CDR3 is TGTGCCAGCACCCTCAAATGGGGGGTCGGCAATCAGCCCCAGCATTTT.